This T cell receptor (beta chain) is drawn from a study of shared clonotypes between healthy human individuals. Background on the study: Researchers drew samples from a couple of women and a few men aged 18 to 49.

The CDR3 is made up of 14 amino acids. CDR1 SGHRS and CDR2 YFSETQ come from the germline V gene. Trimming left V 4 bases short and J 2 bases short, with 13 bases between. Findings and caveats of the study: It was observed that approximately 5% of naive CD4 clonotypes were shared across a handful of donors. Researchers sampled only blood; tissue repertoires likely differ.

A word on this clone: Its target is unknown. Other nucleotide sequences in the sample specify the same CDR3.

Clones were read by immunoSEQ multiplex PCR, and TCRdb kept only the in-frame ones, dropping some. The sample lists more than 1 million clones; 75% to 85% were seen once. Sequenced input: memory CD4+ T cells from PBMCs. The sample's subset: CD45RA-negative fraction. This sequence originates from a young man in good health. Some clones in this sample may be carry-over from other donors' samples. The chain recombines TRBV5-1 with TRBJ2-7; D is uncertain. The CDR3 loop is CASSPDPGAYEQYF. CDR3 DNA: TGCGCCAGCAGCCCGGACCCAGGTGCCTACGAGCAGTACTTC.